This paragraph covers one T cell receptor (beta chain) sequence. The data stem from a study of blood T cell repertoires in COVID-19. Study-wide context: Material from acute and convalescent COVID-19 was sourced from the United States, Italy and Spain.

Enrolled through a virtual design, the participants were between roughly 18 and 95 years of age and came from around 25 US areas. Clinical history reported by participants formed the basis on which cohorts were assigned. V lost 0 bases and J lost 5, with 13 bases in between. Germline-derived CDR1 and CDR2 are MNHEY and SVGAGI. The CDR3 loop spans 15 amino acids. Profiling relied on immunoSEQ multiplex PCR, and the TCRdb table lists in-frame clones only, not all of them. The sample holds 100,000 to 150,000 clones; around 84% are singletons and the top ten take 2.4%. This clonotype originated in a middle-aged man with acute COVID-19. V gene TRBV6-5 combines with J gene TRBJ1-1, with a tentative D call TRBD1 (5 bases). The sequenced material came from PBMCs or T cells enriched from blood (not recorded which). The chain's CDR3 is CASSYSNQGRTEAFF. CDR3 DNA: TGTGCCAGCAGTTACTCTAATCAGGGAAGGACTGAAGCTTTCTTT.